This is a list of T cell receptor beta chains from one sample in a study of low-dose radiotherapy and immunotherapy resistance in tumors. One entry per CDR3 protein results from TCRdb running MiXCR on the reads. The data show 60,000 to 90,000 distinct CDR3 sequences, roughly 30% seen once. Sample: PBMCs, taken before treatment. These receptors originate from a female donor with ovarian cancer. Each CDR3 is given with its conserved first and last residue. The D gene is left open where the match is weak. Clone size is shown for a subset of rows, as once, few, many or a class of expanded clone.

CASSNHRAGGNNEQFF	TGTGCCAGCAGCAACCATCGAGCGGGGGGAAACAATGAGCAGTTCTTC	many	TRBV7-2	TRBJ2-1	TRBD2
CASSPGRGQPQHF	TGTGCCAGCAGTCCGGGGCGGGGGCAGCCCCAGCATTTT	-	TRBV12-3/TRBV12-4	TRBJ1-5	-
CASSVSRQGEQYF	TGTGCCAGCAGCGTCTCTCGACAGGGGGAGCAGTACTTC	many	TRBV9	TRBJ2-7	TRBD1
CSVEDLFRDTQYF	TGCAGCGTTGAAGATCTTTTCAGGGATACGCAGTATTTT	many	TRBV29-1	TRBJ2-3	-
CASSKDRGSTDTQYF	TGTGCCAGCAGCAAAGACAGGGGTTCTACAGATACGCAGTATTTT	-	TRBV5-6	TRBJ2-3	TRBD1
CASSFRQNTEAFF	TGTGCCAGCAGCTTCCGGCAGAACACTGAAGCTTTCTTT	many	TRBV13	TRBJ1-1	-
CASSPTGAYEQYF	TGTGCCAGCTCCCCAACAGGGGCCTACGAGCAGTACTTC	many	TRBV18	TRBJ2-7	TRBD1
CASSYVGNGYTF	TGTGCCAGCAGTTACGTGGGTAATGGCTACACCTTC	-	TRBV6-1	TRBJ1-2	-
CASSAVTSGTGGNQPQHF	TGTGCCAGTAGTGCAGTTACTTCCGGGACAGGGGGCAATCAGCCCCAGCATTTT	-	TRBV19	TRBJ1-5	TRBD1
CASSRDNSGNTIYF	TGTGCCAGCAGCCGGGACAACTCTGGAAACACCATATATTTT	many	TRBV7-2	TRBJ1-3	-
CASSYGSYSPLHF	TGTGCCAGCAGCTACGGATCCTATTCACCCCTCCACTTT	many	TRBV7-9	TRBJ1-6	-
CASSLFAGLQETQYF	TGTGCCAGCAGTTTATTCGCAGGACTCCAAGAGACCCAGTACTTC	many	TRBV12-3/TRBV12-4	TRBJ2-5	-
CASSSWTVRTDTQYF	TGTGCCAGCAGTTCCTGGACGGTGAGGACAGATACGCAGTATTTT	many	TRBV12-3/TRBV12-4	TRBJ2-3	-
CASSFSKQAGETQYF	TGTGCCAGCAGCTTCTCTAAACAGGCGGGAGAGACCCAGTACTTC	many	TRBV5-3	TRBJ2-5	-
CASSYGVYQETQYF	TGTGCCAGCAGTTACGGAGTGTACCAAGAGACCCAGTACTTC	many	TRBV6-2/TRBV6-3	TRBJ2-5	-
CASSDAGGPDEQFF	TGTGCCAGTAGTGATGCGGGGGGGCCGGATGAGCAGTTCTTC	many	TRBV19	TRBJ2-1	TRBD2
CSARDGPGEKLFF	TGCAGTGCTAGAGATGGGCCAGGTGAAAAACTGTTTTTT	-	TRBV20-1	TRBJ1-4	-
CASSQALETQYF	TGCGCCAGCAGCCAAGCGCTCGAGACCCAGTACTTC	many	TRBV4-1	TRBJ2-5	-
CASINPGVGARGTQYF	TGTGCCAGCATCAACCCCGGAGTGGGGGCGCGGGGTACGCAGTATTTT	many	TRBV28	TRBJ2-3	-
CASSPTVRGQRNEQFF	TGCGCCAGCAGCCCGACGGTGAGGGGGCAGCGGAATGAGCAGTTCTTC	many	TRBV5-1	TRBJ2-1	TRBD1
CASSGGQGYEQYF	TGTGCCAGCAGCGGGGGACAGGGCTACGAGCAGTACTTC	many	TRBV2	TRBJ2-7	TRBD1
CASSDYPQGQYF	TGTGCCAGCAGTGACTACCCCCAAGGGCAGTACTTC	many	TRBV2	TRBJ2-7	-
CASSLGQLAGTTDTQYF	TGTGCCAGCAGTTTGGGCCAACTAGCGGGAACCACAGATACGCAGTATTTT	-	TRBV28	TRBJ2-3	TRBD2
CATSGSFGQYSSTDTQYF	TGTGCCACCAGTGGCTCCTTCGGACAGTACTCTAGCACAGATACGCAGTATTTT	many	TRBV24-1	TRBJ2-3	-
CASRLSTGELFF	TGTGCCAGCAGGCTCAGTACCGGGGAGCTGTTTTTT	once	TRBV2	TRBJ2-2	-
CASSLSLGANVLTF	TGTGCCAGCAGTTTAAGTCTGGGGGCCAACGTCCTGACTTTC	few	TRBV12-3/TRBV12-4	TRBJ2-6	-
CASSGQGINYGYTF	TGTGCCAGCAGCGGACAGGGAATTAACTATGGCTACACCTTC	many	TRBV12-3/TRBV12-4	TRBJ1-2	TRBD1
CASRKQGSETQYF	TGTGCCAGCAGGAAACAGGGGTCAGAGACCCAGTACTTC	-	TRBV15	TRBJ2-5	TRBD1
CSVEDETGGGRKLFF	TGCAGCGTTGAAGATGAAACAGGGGGAGGGCGAAAACTGTTTTTT	-	TRBV29-1	TRBJ1-4	TRBD1
CASSNQWGDTQYF	TGCGCCAGCAGCAACCAGTGGGGCGATACGCAGTATTTT	many	TRBV5-1	TRBJ2-3	-
CASSSTDSYNEQFF	TGTGCCAGCTCATCTACTGACAGTTACAATGAGCAGTTCTTC	many	TRBV18	TRBJ2-1	-
CASSLKLRDRGEQYF	TGTGCCAGCAGCTTAAAGCTTCGGGACAGAGGGGAGCAGTACTTC	few	TRBV7-2	TRBJ2-7	TRBD1
CASSQVHNTGELFF	TGCGCCAGCAGCCAAGTCCATAACACCGGGGAGCTGTTTTTT	many	TRBV4-3	TRBJ2-2	-
CASSQRGGSYEQYF	TGTGCCAGCAGCCAGAGGGGTGGGTCCTACGAGCAGTACTTC	many	TRBV3-1	TRBJ2-7	-
CASSQVGGSGNTIYF	TGCGCCAGCAGCCAAGTAGGAGGATCTGGAAACACCATATATTTT	many	TRBV4-3	TRBJ1-3	-
CASSSLAHYNEQFF	TGTGCCAGCAGTTCCCTAGCGCATTACAATGAGCAGTTCTTC	-	TRBV6-5	TRBJ2-1	-
CASSLPGPYEQYF	TGTGCCAGCAGCTTGCCCGGTCCCTACGAGCAGTACTTC	-	TRBV5-4	TRBJ2-7	-